This record looks at one T cell receptor (beta chain) sequence and its context. The target antigen is unknown. This table comes from immunoSEQ multiplex PCR, and its TCRdb copy is limited to in-frame clones, with some not included. The sample includes thousands of clones, almost 80% of them seen just once. Trimming stripped 3 bases from V and 6 bases from J, with 5 bases between. Germline CDR1 is SGDLS and CDR2 is YYNGEE. The length of the CDR3 is 11 residues. Recipient blood drawn about 28 days pretransplant and days 30, 100, 180 after. This sample is drawn from a study of T cell clonotyping in hematopoietic cell transplantation. Study-level results: After transplant, recipient diversity fell while pathologically expanded clonotypes grew through day 180. No sorting was done, leaving CD4 and CD8 contributions mixed.

The gene calls are TRBV9 and TRBJ2-3; no clear D. Specimen: PBMCs, collected 180 days after allogeneic stem cell transplant. This sequence was found in a male patient aged 40 to 50 who had an allogeneic stem cell transplant from a related donor, so the T cells may come from the graft donor. Some clones in this sample may be carry-over from other donors' samples. CDR3 sequence reads: CASSARDTQYF. In nucleotides, the CDR3 is TGTGCCAGCAGCGCCCGCGATACGCAGTATTTT.